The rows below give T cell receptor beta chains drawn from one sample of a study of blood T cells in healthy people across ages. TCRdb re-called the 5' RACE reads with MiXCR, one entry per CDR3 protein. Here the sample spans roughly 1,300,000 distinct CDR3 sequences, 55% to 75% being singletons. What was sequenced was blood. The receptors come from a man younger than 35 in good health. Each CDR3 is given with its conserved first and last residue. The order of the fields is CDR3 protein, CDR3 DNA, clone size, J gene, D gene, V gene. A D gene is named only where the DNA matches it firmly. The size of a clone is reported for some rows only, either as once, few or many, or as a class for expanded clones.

cdr3_aa: CASSDTGTRPGELFF; cdr3_nt: TGTGCCAGCAGCGATACCGGGACTAGACCCGGGGAGCTGTTTTTT; clone_size: NA; j_call: TRBJ2-2; d_call: TRBD2; v_call: TRBV3-1
cdr3_aa: CASGGDWRGTEAFF; cdr3_nt: TGTGCCAGCGGGGGGGACTGGCGAGGCACTGAAGCTTTCTTT; clone_size: NA; j_call: TRBJ1-1; d_call: NA; v_call: TRBV12-3/TRBV12-4
cdr3_aa: CSATWPNEQFF; cdr3_nt: TGCAGCGCCACCTGGCCTAATGAGCAGTTCTTC; clone_size: few; j_call: TRBJ2-1; d_call: NA; v_call: TRBV29-1
cdr3_aa: CASSPETGRWADTQYF; cdr3_nt: TGTGCCAGCAGTCCCGAGACAGGGCGATGGGCAGATACGCAGTATTTT; clone_size: few; j_call: TRBJ2-3; d_call: TRBD1; v_call: TRBV27
cdr3_aa: CSDVGQLKNNYGYTF; cdr3_nt: TGCAGCGATGTGGGACAGCTTAAGAATAACTATGGCTACACCTTC; clone_size: once; j_call: TRBJ1-2; d_call: TRBD1; v_call: TRBV29-1
cdr3_aa: CASSPRPGQGNEQFF; cdr3_nt: TGTGCCAGCTCACCGAGACCGGGACAGGGGAATGAGCAGTTCTTC; clone_size: NA; j_call: TRBJ2-1; d_call: TRBD1; v_call: TRBV18
cdr3_aa: CASSPPSWPGELFF; cdr3_nt: TGCGCCAGCAGCCCACCGAGCTGGCCCGGGGAGCTGTTTTTT; clone_size: NA; j_call: TRBJ2-2; d_call: NA; v_call: TRBV5-1
cdr3_aa: CASSVLTSGGQETQYF; cdr3_nt: TGTGCCAGCAGCGTACTCACTAGCGGGGGACAAGAGACCCAGTACTTC; clone_size: NA; j_call: TRBJ2-5; d_call: TRBD2; v_call: TRBV7-9
cdr3_aa: CASSLPGQGLHYNYGYTF; cdr3_nt: TGTGCCAGCAGTCTACCGGGACAGGGCCTTCACTACAACTATGGCTACACCTTC; clone_size: NA; j_call: TRBJ1-2; d_call: TRBD1; v_call: TRBV7-9
cdr3_aa: CASSDSAFEQYF; cdr3_nt: TGTGCCAGCAGTGATTCGGCATTCGAGCAGTACTTC; clone_size: NA; j_call: TRBJ2-7; d_call: NA; v_call: TRBV2
cdr3_aa: CSGVGLSYNEQFF; cdr3_nt: TGCAGCGGCGTCGGGCTCTCCTACAATGAGCAGTTCTTC; clone_size: NA; j_call: TRBJ2-1; d_call: NA; v_call: TRBV29-1
cdr3_aa: CASRSFLGGVNTEAFF; cdr3_nt: TGTGCCAGCAGGTCCTTCCTAGGAGGAGTGAACACTGAAGCTTTCTTT; clone_size: NA; j_call: TRBJ1-1; d_call: NA; v_call: TRBV6-2/TRBV6-3
cdr3_aa: CASSQVGGNGGYGYTF; cdr3_nt: TGTGCCAGCAGCCAAGTAGGAGGGAACGGTGGCTATGGCTACACCTTC; clone_size: NA; j_call: TRBJ1-2; d_call: NA; v_call: TRBV14
cdr3_aa: CASSQTSGGTADTQYF; cdr3_nt: TGTGCCAGCAGTCAGACTAGCGGGGGGACAGCAGATACGCAGTATTTT; clone_size: few; j_call: TRBJ2-3; d_call: TRBD2; v_call: TRBV28
cdr3_aa: CASSLKAGVTQYF; cdr3_nt: TGTGCCAGCAGCTTAAAGGCGGGAGTTACGCAGTATTTT; clone_size: NA; j_call: TRBJ2-3; d_call: TRBD2; v_call: TRBV7-2
cdr3_aa: CASRSQGAIGYTF; cdr3_nt: TGTGCCAGCAGATCACAGGGGGCGATTGGCTACACCTTC; clone_size: NA; j_call: TRBJ1-2; d_call: TRBD1; v_call: TRBV27
cdr3_aa: CASSPWASSGTDTQYF; cdr3_nt: TGTGCCAGCAGCCCCTGGGCTTCGAGTGGCACAGATACGCAGTATTTT; clone_size: NA; j_call: TRBJ2-3; d_call: NA; v_call: TRBV6-2/TRBV6-3
cdr3_aa: CASSLGRQGGSYNSPLHF; cdr3_nt: TGTGCCAGCAGTCTTGGGAGACAGGGGGGGTCCTATAATTCACCCCTCCACTTT; clone_size: NA; j_call: TRBJ1-6; d_call: TRBD1; v_call: TRBV6-1